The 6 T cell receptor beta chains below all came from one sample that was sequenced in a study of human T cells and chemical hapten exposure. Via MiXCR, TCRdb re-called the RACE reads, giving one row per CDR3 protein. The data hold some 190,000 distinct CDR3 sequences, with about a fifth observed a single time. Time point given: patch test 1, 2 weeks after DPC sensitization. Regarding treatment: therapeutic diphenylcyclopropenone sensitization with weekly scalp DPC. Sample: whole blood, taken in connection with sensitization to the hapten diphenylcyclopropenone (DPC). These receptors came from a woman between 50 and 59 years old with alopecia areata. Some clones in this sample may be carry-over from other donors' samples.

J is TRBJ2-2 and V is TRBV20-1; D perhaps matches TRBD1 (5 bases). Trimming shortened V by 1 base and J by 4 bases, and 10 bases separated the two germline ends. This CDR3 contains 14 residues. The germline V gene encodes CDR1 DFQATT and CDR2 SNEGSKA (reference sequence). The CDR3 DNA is TGCAGTGCTAGAGGTCCGCAGGGCACCGGGGAGCTGTTTTTT. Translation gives CSARGPQGTGELFF.

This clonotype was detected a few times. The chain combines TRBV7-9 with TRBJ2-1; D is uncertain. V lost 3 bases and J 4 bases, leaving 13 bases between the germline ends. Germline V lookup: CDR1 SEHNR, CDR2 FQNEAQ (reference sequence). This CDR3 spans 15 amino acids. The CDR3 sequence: CASSLRAQPYNEQFF. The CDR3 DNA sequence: TGTGCCAGCAGCTTGAGAGCGCAACCGTACAATGAGCAGTTCTTC.

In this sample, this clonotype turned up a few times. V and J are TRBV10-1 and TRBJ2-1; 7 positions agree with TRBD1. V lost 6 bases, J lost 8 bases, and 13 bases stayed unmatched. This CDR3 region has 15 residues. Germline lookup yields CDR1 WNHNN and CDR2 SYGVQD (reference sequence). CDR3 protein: CASSGAQTGSDEQFF. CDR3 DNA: TGCGCCAGCAGCGGGGCGCAGACAGGGAGCGATGAGCAGTTCTTC.

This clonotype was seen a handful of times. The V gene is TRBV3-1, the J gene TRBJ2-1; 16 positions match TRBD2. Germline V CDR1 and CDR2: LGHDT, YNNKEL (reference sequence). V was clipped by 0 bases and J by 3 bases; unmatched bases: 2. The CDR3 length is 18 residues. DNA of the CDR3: TGTGCCAGCAGCCAAGAGGGACTAGCGGGAGGGTTCTACAATGAGCAGTTCTTC. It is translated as CASSQEGLAGGFYNEQFF.

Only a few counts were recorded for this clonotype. CDR3 DNA sequence: TGTGCCAGCAGTGTCATCTCCATGAACACTGAAGCTTTCTTT. This encodes CASSVISMNTEAFF. This chain links TRBV2 with TRBJ1-1; D is uncertain. CDR1 is SNHLY, CDR2 FYNNEI, per germline. V was shortened by 4 bases and J by 0 bases, with 9 bases between the two germline ends. CDR3 length equals 14 residues. Based on the CDR3 plus reference TRBV2 and TRBJ1-1, the full variable domain is EPEVTQTPSHQVTQMGQEVILRCVPISNHLYFYWYRQILGQKVEFLVSFYNNEISEKSEIFDDQFSVERPDGSNFTLKIRSTKLEDSAMYFCASSVISMNTEAFFGQGTRLTVV.

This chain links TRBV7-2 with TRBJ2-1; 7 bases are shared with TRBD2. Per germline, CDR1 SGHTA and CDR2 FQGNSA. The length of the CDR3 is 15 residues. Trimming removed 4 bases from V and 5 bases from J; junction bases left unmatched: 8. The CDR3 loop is CASSSQSGNNNEQFF. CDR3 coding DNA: TGTGCCAGCAGCTCTCAAAGCGGGAATAACAATGAGCAGTTCTTC.